This entry lists 29 T cell receptor beta chains sequenced from one sample in a study of STAT5B mutations in CD4+ large granular lymphocyte leukemia. Sequencing was performed with immunoSEQ multiplex PCR; in TCRdb, only in-frame clones are kept and a portion is missing. The sample records nearly 45,000 clones, 80% to 90% being singletons. The source material was CD4+ T cells from blood buffy coats. The receptors here all came from a human donor in good health.

V gene TRBV5-1 combines with J gene TRBJ1-2, with D hard to call. CDR1 SGHRS and CDR2 YFSETQ come from the germline V gene. The V end was cut by 0 bases, the J end by 0 bases, with 6 bases between. The CDR3 is 14 amino acids. The DNA of the CDR3 is TGCGCCAGCAGCTTGGCCCCATCTAACTATGGCTACACCTTC. This codes for CASSLAPSNYGYTF.

V is TRBV28 and J is TRBJ1-3, with TRBD1 identical over 7 bases. The CDR3 contains 15 residues. Germline V lookup: CDR1 MDHEN, CDR2 SYDVKM. With V trimmed by 5 bases and J by 2 bases, 6 bases remained unmatched. Here the CDR3 DNA reads TGTGCCAGCAGTCCCGGGGGGACAGCTGGAAACACCATATATTTT. This encodes CASSPGGTAGNTIYF.

V and J are TRBV7-3 and TRBJ1-1; 10 bases align to TRBD1. V lost 6 bases and J lost 6; bases outside the gene matches: 7. Germline values: CDR1 SGHTA, CDR2 FQGTGA. The CDR3 length is 14 residues. The CDR3 spells CASRLDRGAPEAFF. CDR3 coding DNA: TGTGCCAGCAGACTGGACAGGGGGGCCCCTGAAGCTTTCTTT.

The chain recombines TRBV5-4 with TRBJ1-5, with D tentatively TRBD1 (5 bases). The CDR3 is made up of 13 amino acids. The germline V gene has CDR1 SGHNT and CDR2 YYREEE (reference sequence). Trimming removed 0 bases from V and 8 bases from J, with 9 bases in between. The DNA for the CDR3 is TGTGCCAGCAGCTTGGACTGGGGGGAGCCCCAGCATTTT. Protein product: CASSLDWGEPQHF.

This chain joins TRBV7-3 and TRBJ2-7; D not resolved. V lost 0 bases to trimming and J lost 5 bases, with 11 bases between them. The V gene's germline CDR1 is SGHTA and CDR2 FQGTGA. The CDR3 has 14 residues. In DNA, the CDR3 is TGTGCCAGCAGCTTAACGACCCCAAACGACGAGCAGTACTTC. Protein product: CASSLTTPNDEQYF.

The rearrangement links TRBV10-3 to TRBJ2-1; D is possibly TRBD1 (5 bases). The CDR3 has 16 residues. V lost 3 bases, J lost 0 bases, and 12 bases lay in between. CDR1 and CDR2 from the germline V gene are ENHRY and SYGVKD. The CDR3 protein is CAISDSGKSSYNEQFF. The CDR3 DNA is TGTGCCATCAGTGATTCAGGGAAAAGCTCCTACAATGAGCAGTTCTTC.

The V and J genes are TRBV28 and TRBJ1-5; 10 bases match TRBD1. The CDR3 has 17 residues. From germline, CDR1 is MDHEN and CDR2 SYDVKM. Losses at the gene ends were 2 bases for V and 9 bases for J; bases not matched to a gene: 13. The CDR3 protein is CASSLTGTGVKLRPQHF. In nucleotides, the CDR3 is TGTGCCAGCAGTTTAACCGGGACAGGGGTGAAGCTGAGGCCCCAGCATTTT.

This sequence joins TRBV4-1 and TRBJ2-1; 9 positions agree with TRBD2. In germline, CDR1 is MGHRA, CDR2 YSYEKL. CDR3 length equals 22 residues. V gave up 0 bases and J gave up 0 bases; unmatched junction bases: 18. The DNA of the CDR3 is TGCGCCAGCAGCCAAGAGCGGCTAACTCGGAGCGGGAGGCACAGCTCCTACAATGAGCAGTTCTTC. It yields the protein CASSQERLTRSGRHSSYNEQFF.

The chain carries TRBV27 and TRBJ1-2; TRBD1 might be the D (6 bases). Trimming stripped 5 bases from V and 4 bases from J, with 17 bases between. The germline CDR1 and CDR2 sequences are MNHEY and SMNVEV (reference sequence). This CDR3 region has 15 residues. The DNA for the CDR3 is TGTGCCAGCAGTCATCGAACTACAGGGTTCTATGGCTACACCTTC. It is translated as CASSHRTTGFYGYTF.

This clone occurred once. As DNA, the CDR3 is TGTGCCAGCAGCACCTTGGAGGGGCGTCAAGCTTTCTTT. Amino acid sequence: CASSTLEGRQAFF. The J gene is TRBJ1-1, the V gene TRBV5-6; maybe TRBD1 (5 bases). Germline assignment: CDR1 SGHDT and CDR2 YYEEEE. The V gene lost 4 bases and the J gene lost 9 bases, with 16 bases spanning the gap. The CDR3 extends over 13 amino acids.

This clone was counted between two and nine times. This rearrangement joins TRBV27 to TRBJ1-1; 7 bases align to TRBD1. The CDR3 spans 16 residues. Germline V gene lookup returns CDR1 MNHEY and CDR2 SMNVEV (reference sequence). The ends lost 6 bases at V and 0 bases at J; junction bases unmatched: 10. The CDR3 sequence is CASRKQGFSMNTEAFF. The CDR3 DNA is TGTGCCAGCAGGAAACAGGGGTTTTCGATGAACACTGAAGCTTTCTTT.

The gene calls are TRBV9 and TRBJ2-2, with 11 bases lining up with TRBD2. With V trimmed by 0 bases and J by 7 bases, 2 bases remained unmatched. The germline CDR1 and CDR2 sequences are SGDLS and YYNGEE. This CDR3 comprises 15 residues. The CDR3 nucleotides are TGTGCCAGCAGCGTAGGGACTAGCGGGTTCGGGGAGCTGTTTTTT. This translates into CASSVGTSGFGELFF.

A single count supports this clone. One junction end does not reproduce the germline sequence, and a read error may be involved. The chain uses TRBV6-1 and TRBJ2-2, with D unclear. Germline V gene sequence: CDR1 MNHNS, CDR2 SASEGT. This CDR3 is 14 amino acids long. CDR3 residues: CASREAVNTGELFF. CDR3 DNA: TGTGCCAGCAGGGAAGCAGTGAACACCGGGGAGCTGTTTTTT.

This clone came up a few times. The chain joins TRBV12-5 to TRBJ2-1, with D perhaps matching TRBD2 (6 bases). The CDR3 loop spans 17 amino acids. In germline, CDR1 is LGHNT, CDR2 FRNRAP. Trimming pared 1 base from V and 3 bases from J, leaving 16 bases between. The CDR3 nucleotides read TGTGCTAGTGGTTTGGGAGGAGGGAGCGCGAACTACAATGAGCAGTTCTTC. Protein: CASGLGGGSANYNEQFF.

This clone was found a few times. J is TRBJ2-7 and V is TRBV25-1; D is uncertain. The CDR3 is 12 residues long. Per germline, CDR1 MGHDK and CDR2 SYGVNS. Trimming removed 7 bases from V and 6 bases from J, with 13 bases in between. The CDR3 region has the DNA TGTGCCAGCACCCTGGGGTCGGGCGAGCAGTACTTC. Translation: CASTLGSGEQYF.

The chain employs TRBV10-1 and TRBJ2-3; D not certain. The CDR3 is 11 residues long. Germline V gene sequence: CDR1 WNHNN, CDR2 SYGVQD (reference sequence). V was cut by 9 bases and J by 6 bases, with 10 bases left in between. In DNA form, the CDR3 reads TGCGCCAGTTCGGCCCTGGATACGCAGTATTTT. Amino acid sequence: CASSALDTQYF.

The chain couples TRBV19 to TRBJ2-7; 9 nucleotides match TRBD2. The germline V gene has CDR1 LNHDA and CDR2 SQIVND (reference sequence). This CDR3 comprises 15 residues. With V trimmed by 2 bases and J by 4 bases, 6 bases remained unmatched. The CDR3 reads CASSIRREGRYEQYF. For the CDR3, the DNA is TGTGCCAGTAGTATAAGGCGGGAGGGCCGATACGAGCAGTACTTC.

This chain connects TRBV6-1 to TRBJ2-7; D is undetermined. V dropped 6 bases and J dropped 2 bases, with 11 bases sitting between them. CDR1 is MNHNS and CDR2 is SASEGT in the germline V gene. The CDR3 has 13 amino acids. The CDR3 sequence is CASRPHATYEQYF. DNA of the CDR3: TGTGCCAGCAGGCCCCACGCCACCTACGAGCAGTACTTC.

DNA of the CDR3: TGTGCCAGCAGCTTAACTCCAGGGCCTAGCAGGGCCACTGAAGCTTTCTTT. Amino acid sequence: CASSLTPGPSRATEAFF. The chain joins TRBV7-3 to TRBJ1-1, with D possibly being TRBD1 (5 bases). The germline V gene encodes CDR1 SGHTA and CDR2 FQGTGA. V lost 0 bases and J lost 4, with 18 bases in between. The CDR3 is 17 residues long.

This clone came up a few times. The chain links TRBV14 to TRBJ2-7, with TRBD1 as a possible D gene (5 bases). The germline V gene encodes CDR1 SGHDN and CDR2 FVKESK. CDR3 size: 15 residues. V lost 1 base to trimming and J lost 3 bases, with 13 bases between them. The CDR3 reads CASSQGRTNVYEQYF. Here the CDR3 DNA reads TGTGCCAGCAGCCAAGGCCGGACAAACGTCTACGAGCAGTACTTC.

The chain has TRBV7-9 and TRBJ2-5, with D maybe TRBD2 (5 bases). Trimming left V 8 bases short and J 5 bases short, with 18 bases between. Germline lookup yields CDR1 SEHNR and CDR2 FQNEAQ (reference sequence). The CDR3 is 14 amino acids. CDR3 nucleotide sequence: TGTGCCAGCCGCCGGGGAGCGTCCCAGGAGACCCAGTACTTC. It specifies CASRRGASQETQYF. The full variable domain, in which reference TRBV7-9 and TRBJ2-5 provide the parts outside the CDR3, is DTGVSQNPRHKITKRGQNVTFRCDPISEHNRLYWYRQTLGQGPEFLTYFQNEAQLEKSRLLSDRFSAERPKGSFSTLEIQRTEQGDSAMYLCASRRGASQETQYFGPGTRLLVL.

The chain carries TRBV7-9 and TRBJ1-4; 7 bases line up with TRBD1. The CDR3 is 15 residues long. Germline V gives CDR1 SEHNR, CDR2 FQNEAQ (reference sequence). V shed 5 bases and J 4 bases; nucleotides not matched to a gene: 7. The DNA of the CDR3 is TGTGCCAGCAGCCCAGGACAGGAGTTTAATGAAAAACTGTTTTTT. Translating gives CASSPGQEFNEKLFF.

The chain carries TRBV5-8 and TRBJ1-1; TRBD1 is a possible D gene (6 bases). CDR3 length: 13 residues. V dropped 0 bases and J dropped 10 bases, with 13 bases sitting between them. Germline CDR1 SGHTS, CDR2 YDEGEE. The CDR3 DNA sequence: TGTGCCAGCAGCTTGGGCAGGGGCAGAGGAGCTTTCTTT. Its protein product is CASSLGRGRGAFF.

This CDR3 is CASSPRTSAFTDTQYF. CDR3 nucleotides: TGTGCCAGCAGCCCTCGGACTAGCGCGTTCACAGATACGCAGTATTTT. The rearrangement uses TRBV5-4 and TRBJ2-3; 9 bases agree with TRBD2. The trim removed 4 bases at V and 2 bases at J, leaving 8 bases unmatched. This CDR3 contains 16 residues. CDR1 and CDR2 (germline): SGHNT, YYREEE (reference sequence).

J is TRBJ2-7 and V is TRBV28; 9 positions agree with TRBD1. This CDR3 contains 14 residues. Trimming at V came to 7 bases and at J to 2 bases, leaving 6 bases not matched to a gene. Germline CDR1 is MDHEN and CDR2 is SYDVKM. The CDR3 sequence: CASTPGQGPYEQYF. The CDR3 DNA reads as TGTGCCAGCACCCCGGGACAGGGTCCCTACGAGCAGTACTTC. The complete variable domain, with remaining parts taken from reference TRBV28 and TRBJ2-7, reads DVKVTQSSRYLVKRTGEKVFLECVQDMDHENMFWYRQDPGLGLRLIYFSYDVKMKEKGDIPEGYSVSREKKERFSLILESASTNQTSMYLCASTPGQGPYEQYFGPGTRLTVT.

The J gene is TRBJ2-2, the V gene TRBV28; 7 bases align to TRBD2. The germline V gene encodes CDR1 MDHEN and CDR2 SYDVKM. V lost 3 bases, J lost 4 bases, and 5 bases stayed unmatched. There are 15 residues in the CDR3. The CDR3 region is CASSFSSGLTGELFF. The CDR3 coding sequence is TGTGCCAGCAGTTTTTCTAGCGGACTCACCGGGGAGCTGTTTTTT.

The chain couples TRBV6-1 to TRBJ2-2, with 9 nucleotides matching TRBD1. Germline-derived CDR1 and CDR2 are MNHNS and SASEGT. The V and J ends lost 7 bases and 4 bases, in that order; junction bases with no gene match: 7. There are 15 residues in the CDR3. For the CDR3, the DNA is TGTGCCAGCACCAGACAGGGGGGAGTCACCGGGGAGCTGTTTTTT. Protein product: CASTRQGGVTGELFF.

V gene TRBV5-5 combines with J gene TRBJ1-2; D ambiguous. CDR3 size: 14 residues. CDR1 and CDR2 from the germline V gene are SGHKS and YYEKEE (reference sequence). Trimming stripped 2 bases from V and 4 bases from J, with 12 bases between. The CDR3 reads CASSLTPDRYGYTF. CDR3 DNA sequence: TGTGCCAGCAGCTTAACGCCCGACCGCTATGGCTACACCTTC.

The chain uses TRBV28 and TRBJ1-2; the D gene is possibly TRBD1 (6 bases). CDR1 and CDR2 from the germline V gene are MDHEN and SYDVKM. V lost 3 bases, J lost 4 bases, and 15 bases lay in between. The length of the CDR3 is 15 residues. The CDR3 spells CASSLPGGPVYGYTF. The CDR3 DNA sequence: TGTGCCAGCAGTTTGCCGGGGGGGCCCGTCTATGGCTACACCTTC.